Each of the 28 T cell receptor beta chains below was sequenced from the same sample in a study of OX40 agonist ivuxolimab in advanced cancers. Some clones are missing from TCRdb's copy, which holds only in-frame ones; the method was immunoSEQ multiplex PCR. In the table there are about 33,000 clones, roughly 89% of which are singletons. The sample here was CD4+ or CD8+ T cells sorted from blood, taken in a trial of the OX40 agonist ivuxolimab. The receptors stem from an adult with an advanced solid tumor such as melanoma, head and neck, liver or kidney cancer.

This clone was recorded once. The chain links TRBV2 to TRBJ2-3; 12 bases align to TRBD2. The V and J ends lost 8 bases and 2 bases, in that order; junction bases with no gene match: 8. Germline V lookup: CDR1 SNHLY, CDR2 FYNNEI. The CDR3 contains 16 residues. CDR3 nucleotide sequence: TGTGCCAGCCCTGGTTGGACTAGCGGGGACACAGATACGCAGTATTTT. Translating it yields CASPGWTSGDTDTQYF. Filled out from reference TRBV2 and TRBJ2-3, the complete variable domain reads EPEVTQTPSHQVTQMGQEVILRCVPISNHLYFYWYRQILGQKVEFLVSFYNNEISEKSEIFDDQFSVERPDGSNFTLKIRSTKLEDSAMYFCASPGWTSGDTDTQYFGPGTRLTVL.

This rearrangement joins TRBV27 to TRBJ1-6; 7 bases line up with TRBD1. Looked up from germline, CDR1 is MNHEY and CDR2 is SMNVEV (reference sequence). Trimming took 4 bases from V and 2 from J; bases not matched to a gene: 11. The CDR3 runs 18 residues. The CDR3 is CASSSYAGDSPYNSPLHF. CDR3 nucleotide sequence: TGTGCCAGCAGTTCATACGCAGGGGACAGTCCCTATAATTCACCCCTCCACTTT.

The chain is built from TRBV27 and TRBJ2-2, with D unclear. Germline V gene sequence: CDR1 MNHEY, CDR2 SMNVEV (reference sequence). Trimming left V 1 base short and J 1 base short, with 7 bases between. The CDR3 contains 15 residues. The CDR3 DNA is TGTGCCAGCAGTTTATTCCTAGGGAACACCGGGGAGCTGTTTTTT. Amino acid sequence: CASSLFLGNTGELFF.

The V gene is TRBV7-6, the J gene TRBJ1-6; no firm D call. CDR1 SGHVS and CDR2 FNYEAQ come from the germline V gene. This CDR3 has 16 amino acids. Trimming took 0 bases from V and 0 from J, leaving 6 bases between them. The CDR3 DNA is TGTGCCAGCAGCTTAGCGCAACACTCCTATAATTCACCCCTCCACTTT. It codes for CASSLAQHSYNSPLHF.

The chain carries TRBV13 and TRBJ2-7, with D unresolved. The germline gives CDR1 PRHDT, CDR2 FYEKMQ (reference sequence). This CDR3 has 15 amino acids. The V gene lost 5 bases and the J gene lost 2 bases, with 16 bases spanning the gap. The CDR3 loop reads CASSPTYGPTYEQYF. Written as DNA, the CDR3 is TGTGCCAGCAGCCCGACCTACGGACCAACCTACGAGCAGTACTTC.

V usage is TRBV7-8 and J usage is TRBJ2-5; 7 positions match TRBD2. The CDR3 loop spans 14 amino acids. After removal of 5 bases from V and 5 bases from J, the junction contained 8 bases not matched to a gene. Germline values: CDR1 SGHVS, CDR2 FQNEAQ. CDR3 in DNA: TGTGCCAGCAGCCCGGGGGAGGGCTGGGAGACCCAGTACTTC. Protein product: CASSPGEGWETQYF.

This chain uses TRBV5-1 with TRBJ2-7; D unresolved. With 0 bases removed from V and 0 bases from J, the gap between germline ends came to 4 bases. CDR1 SGHRS and CDR2 YFSETQ come from the germline V gene. The CDR3 is 13 residues long. CDR3 nucleotides: TGCGCCAGCAGCTTGGAGGACTCCTACGAGCAGTACTTC. As protein: CASSLEDSYEQYF. The full variable domain, its missing parts supplied by reference TRBV5-1 and TRBJ2-7, is KAGVTQTPRYLIKTRGQQVTLSCSPISGHRSVSWYQQTPGQGLQFLFEYFSETQRNKGNFPGRFSGRQFSNSRSEMNVSTLELGDSALYLCASSLEDSYEQYFGPGTRLTVT.

The chain couples TRBV6-6 to TRBJ1-1; D is uncertain. Trimming removed 7 bases from V and 5 bases from J, with 11 bases in between. Germline CDR1 is MNHNY and CDR2 is SVGAGI (reference sequence). This CDR3 has 12 amino acids. The CDR3 DNA sequence: TGTGCCAGCACTCAATCCGGGACTGAAGCTTTCTTT. Its translation is CASTQSGTEAFF.

The chain employs TRBV28 and TRBJ1-6; D possibly corresponds to TRBD1 (5 bases). The V and J ends lost 1 base and 0 bases respectively, with 10 bases between them. The CDR3 consists of 17 residues. The germline V gene has CDR1 MDHEN and CDR2 SYDVKM. This chain's CDR3 is CASSLYGGSSYNSPLHF. CDR3 DNA: TGTGCCAGCAGTTTATATGGGGGGAGCTCCTATAATTCACCCCTCCACTTT.

The sample holds one count of this clone. V gene TRBV19 combines with J gene TRBJ1-1; maybe TRBD1 (6 bases). Trimming cost V 3 bases and J 5 bases, with 13 bases left between them. CDR1 and CDR2 from the germline V gene are LNHDA and SQIVND (reference sequence). The CDR3 consists of 14 residues. The CDR3 DNA sequence: TGTGCCAGTAGTATGGGGGGGGCGCGGACTGAAGCTTTCTTT. It translates to CASSMGGARTEAFF.

The chain uses TRBV5-4 and TRBJ2-1, with 15 positions matching TRBD2. Germline V gives CDR1 SGHNT, CDR2 YYREEE (reference sequence). This CDR3 comprises 14 residues. Trimming removed 9 bases from V and 8 bases from J; junction bases left unmatched: 6. CDR3 sequence: CAIHRTSGRDEQFF. The DNA of the CDR3 is TGTGCCATCCATCGGACTAGCGGGAGGGATGAGCAGTTCTTC.

This sequence joins TRBV6-1 and TRBJ1-1; TRBD1 agrees at 10 bases. Losses at the gene ends were 1 base for V and 5 bases for J; bases not matched to a gene: 7. CDR3 length equals 16 residues. The V gene's germline CDR1 is MNHNS and CDR2 SASEGT. DNA of the CDR3: TGTGCCAGCAGTGAAGAGGGGGGGACAGGGGAAACTGAAGCTTTCTTT. Residues: CASSEEGGTGETEAFF.

The rearrangement uses TRBV6-5 and TRBJ2-2, with D possibly matching TRBD1 (6 bases). V was cut by 10 bases and J by 8 bases, with 17 bases left in between. The CDR3 has 13 residues. Germline-derived CDR1 and CDR2 are MNHEY and SVGAGI. CDR3 in DNA: TGTGCCACCGTCGGGACACCAAGAGGGGAGCTGTTTTTT. The encoded protein is CATVGTPRGELFF.

The rearrangement uses TRBV19 and TRBJ1-5; D is possibly TRBD1 (5 bases). The germline CDR1 and CDR2 sequences are LNHDA and SQIVND (reference sequence). Between the trimmed V and J ends, which lost 6 bases and 0 bases, there was a span of 9 bases. The CDR3 loop spans 14 amino acids. The CDR3 protein is CASRRGYSNQPQHF. The CDR3 DNA reads TGTGCCAGTAGGAGGGGTTATAGCAATCAGCCCCAGCATTTT.

J is TRBJ1-1 and V is TRBV27, with D unclear. Germline values: CDR1 MNHEY, CDR2 SMNVEV (reference sequence). CDR3 length: 15 amino acids. The ends were cut back, 6 bases at V and 6 bases at J, with 20 bases in the middle. CDR3 coding DNA: TGTGCCAGCAGCTTAAACCCGGGCCCCCTGCCTGAAGCTTTCTTT. Protein product: CASSLNPGPLPEAFF.

This sequence joins TRBV11-3 and TRBJ2-5; D is unclear. This CDR3 is built from 15 residues. CDR1 is SGHNT, CDR2 YENEEA, per germline. Trimming pared 2 bases from V and 2 bases from J, leaving 12 bases between. The DNA for the CDR3 is TGTGCCAGCAGCTTACAGTTTGCGAGTCAAGAGACCCAGTACTTC. It codes for CASSLQFASQETQYF. The full variable domain, completed using reference TRBV11-3 and TRBJ2-5, is EAGVVQSPRYKIIEKKQPVAFWCNPISGHNTLYWYLQNLGQGPELLIRYENEEAVDDSQLPKDRFSAERLKGVDSTLKIQPAELGDSAVYLCASSLQFASQETQYFGPGTRLLVL.

The chain is built from TRBV2 and TRBJ1-2; D gene uncertain. From germline, CDR1 is SNHLY and CDR2 FYNNEI. CDR3 size: 17 residues. Trimming left V 0 bases short and J 1 base short, with 15 bases between. Here the CDR3 DNA reads TGTGCCAGCAGTGAAGCGCACCCCTCGGTAGTTAACTATGGCTACACCTTC. Its translation is CASSEAHPSVVNYGYTF.

This clone is a singleton in its sample. The chain has TRBV4-2 and TRBJ1-2, with 7 positions matching TRBD1. The CDR3 consists of 16 residues. Germline V CDR1 and CDR2: LGHNA, YNFKEQ. V dropped 0 bases and J dropped 5; count of bases not matched to a gene: 9. CDR3 DNA sequence: TGTGCCAGCAGCCAAGAGATGGCAGGGGGGGGGTATGGCTACACCTTC. It codes for CASSQEMAGGGYGYTF.

The chain is built from TRBV6-1 and TRBJ1-6; D unclear. Trimming took off 1 base at V and 3 bases at J, with 13 bases between the two ends. This CDR3 is 17 amino acids long. Germline-derived CDR1 and CDR2 are MNHNS and SASEGT. The CDR3 DNA sequence: TGTGCCAGCAGTGAAGGCTTGGGCTGGATCTATAATTCACCCCTCCACTTT. This translates into CASSEGLGWIYNSPLHF.

This clone has at least ten counts. The chain has TRBV5-4 and TRBJ1-2; 8 nucleotides match TRBD1. There are 16 residues in the CDR3. V was pared by 0 bases and J by 7 bases, with 11 bases of the junction left unmatched. CDR1 SGHNT and CDR2 YYREEE come from the germline V gene (reference sequence). CDR3 residues: CASSLAGGGGLGGYTF. As DNA, the CDR3 is TGTGCCAGCAGCTTGGCAGGGGGCGGAGGACTAGGTGGCTACACCTTC.

The V call is TRBV5-1, the J call TRBJ2-1; D is undetermined. V was shortened by 2 bases and J by 6 bases, with 6 bases between the two germline ends. Germline lookup yields CDR1 SGHRS and CDR2 YFSETQ. There are 12 residues in the CDR3. CDR3 loop: CASSLSGNEQFF. The CDR3 bases are TGCGCCAGCAGCTTATCGGGCAATGAGCAGTTCTTC. The variable domain in full, completed from reference TRBV5-1 and TRBJ2-1, reads KAGVTQTPRYLIKTRGQQVTLSCSPISGHRSVSWYQQTPGQGLQFLFEYFSETQRNKGNFPGRFSGRQFSNSRSEMNVSTLELGDSALYLCASSLSGNEQFFGPGTRLTVL.

This sequence joins TRBV11-2 and TRBJ2-2; D possibly corresponds to TRBD1 (5 bases). Trimming shortened V by 5 bases and J by 6 bases, and 13 bases separated the two germline ends. CDR1 SGHAT and CDR2 FQNNGV come from the germline V gene. This CDR3 contains 14 residues. Here the CDR3 reads CASSHRLGPGELFF. The CDR3 DNA follows: TGTGCCAGCAGCCACCGACTGGGGCCCGGGGAGCTGTTTTTT.

The chain carries TRBV5-6 and TRBJ1-1; D is ambiguous. The V end was cut by 0 bases, the J end by 4 bases, with 10 bases between. Germline-derived CDR1 and CDR2 are SGHDT and YYEEEE. The CDR3 extends over 14 amino acids. The CDR3 here is CASSLELDATEAFF. As DNA, the CDR3 is TGTGCCAGCAGCTTGGAACTGGACGCCACTGAAGCTTTCTTT. Together with reference TRBV5-6 and TRBJ1-1, the CDR3 gives the full variable domain: DAGVTQSPTHLIKTRGQQVTLRCSPKSGHDTVSWYQQALGQGPQFIFQYYEEEERQRGNFPDRFSGHQFPNYSSELNVNALLLGDSALYLCASSLELDATEAFFGQGTRLTVV.

This clone appeared once. J is TRBJ1-1 and V is TRBV7-9; D remains ambiguous. The CDR3 sequence is 13 residues long. In germline, CDR1 is SEHNR, CDR2 FQNEAQ (reference sequence). V was clipped by 5 bases and J by 2 bases, with 9 bases between them. CDR3 loop: CASSQQVNTEAFF. Here the CDR3 DNA reads TGTGCCAGCAGCCAGCAGGTTAACACTGAAGCTTTCTTT. Based on the CDR3 plus reference TRBV7-9 and TRBJ1-1, the full variable domain is DTGVSQNPRHKITKRGQNVTFRCDPISEHNRLYWYRQTLGQGPEFLTYFQNEAQLEKSRLLSDRFSAERPKGSFSTLEIQRTEQGDSAMYLCASSQQVNTEAFFGQGTRLTVV.

The rearrangement links TRBV4-2 to TRBJ2-7; 7 nucleotides match TRBD1. CDR3 length: 15 amino acids. With 0 bases clipped from V and 5 bases from J, the junction kept 7 bases outside the gene matches. Germline lookup yields CDR1 LGHNA and CDR2 YNFKEQ. CDR3 in amino acids: CASSQDRTGAHEQYF. CDR3 coding DNA: TGTGCCAGCAGCCAAGATCGTACAGGGGCCCACGAGCAGTACTTC.

This sequence joins TRBV7-9 and TRBJ2-7, with D perhaps TRBD1 (7 bases). Trimming cost V 4 bases and J 3 bases, with 16 bases left between them. Germline CDR1 is SEHNR and CDR2 is FQNEAQ (reference sequence). This CDR3 region has 15 residues. CDR3 in DNA: TGTGCCAGCAGCTACCCGGGGCAGGGGGGCTACGAGCAGTACTTC. Its protein product is CASSYPGQGGYEQYF.

The chain uses TRBV7-9 and TRBJ2-1, with 10 bases fitting TRBD2. Unmatched junction bases numbered 10, after V lost 8 bases and J lost 9 bases. The CDR3 is made up of 14 amino acids. Germline V gives CDR1 SEHNR, CDR2 FQNEAQ (reference sequence). CDR3 nucleotides: TGTGCCAGCGCAGTGGGACTAGCGCCTAGTGAGCAGTTCTTC. Protein: CASAVGLAPSEQFF.

This chain connects TRBV6-5 to TRBJ1-5, with 7 bases identical to TRBD1. This CDR3 contains 13 residues. V shed 6 bases and J 5 bases; nucleotides not matched to a gene: 4. The germline CDR1 and CDR2 sequences are MNHEY and SVGAGI. For the CDR3, the DNA is TGTGCCAGCAGCCAGGGGGGCCATCAGCCCCAGCATTTT. The encoded protein is CASSQGGHQPQHF.